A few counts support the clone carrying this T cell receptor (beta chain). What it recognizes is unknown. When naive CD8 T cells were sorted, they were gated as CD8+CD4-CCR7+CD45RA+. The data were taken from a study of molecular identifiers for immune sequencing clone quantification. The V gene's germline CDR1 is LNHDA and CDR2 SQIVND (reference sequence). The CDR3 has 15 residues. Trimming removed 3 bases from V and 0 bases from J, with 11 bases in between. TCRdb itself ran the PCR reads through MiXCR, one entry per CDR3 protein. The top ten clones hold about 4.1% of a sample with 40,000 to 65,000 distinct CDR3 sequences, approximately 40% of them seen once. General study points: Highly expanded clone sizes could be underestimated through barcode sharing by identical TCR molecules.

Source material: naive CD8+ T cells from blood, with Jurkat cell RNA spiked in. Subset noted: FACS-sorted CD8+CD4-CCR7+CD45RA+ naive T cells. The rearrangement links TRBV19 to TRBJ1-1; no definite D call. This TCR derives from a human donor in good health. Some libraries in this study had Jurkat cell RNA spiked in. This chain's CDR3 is CASSMLPSMNTEAFF. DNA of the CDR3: TGTGCCAGTAGTATGCTTCCAAGCATGAACACTGAAGCTTTCTTT.